This TCR beta chain was sequenced during a study of blood T cell repertoires in COVID-19. Across the whole study: Samples of COVID-19 (acute and convalescent) were obtained from the United States, Italy and Spain. PBMCs, B-cell-depleted T cells, or T cells provided the cDNA or gDNA that made up the material.

The CDR3 extends over 13 amino acids. The V gene's germline CDR1 is SQVTM and CDR2 ANQGSEA. Trimming removed 5 bases from V and 4 bases from J, with 14 bases in between. How the authors handled the data: By means of reference gene primer amplification, nucleated cell counts were estimated. Clones were read by immunoSEQ multiplex PCR, and TCRdb kept only the in-frame ones, dropping some. V and J calls and clone size are those listed in that table; D and trimming were worked out from the DNA. The profile covers about 120,000 clones, with around 85% appearing a single time and 3.5% to 4.5% taken by the ten largest.

The sequenced material came from peripheral blood. J is TRBJ1-1 and V is TRBV29-1, with a tentative D call TRBD1 (5 bases). The clonotype was recovered from a man between 60 and 70 years old with acute or convalescent COVID-19. CDR3 DNA: TGCAGCGTTCATGACAGTAGGTTCACTGAAGCTTTCTTT. Translation: CSVHDSRFTEAFF. Combining the CDR3 with reference TRBV29-1 and TRBJ1-1 gives the whole variable domain SAVISQKPSRDICQRGTSLTIQCQVDSQVTMMFWYRQQPGQSLTLIATANQGSEATYESGFVIDKFPISRPNLTFSTLTVSNMSPEDSSIYLCSVHDSRFTEAFFGQGTRLTVV.